The T cell receptor (beta chain) described here comes from a study of blood T cell repertoires in COVID-19. The V gene's germline CDR1 is LNHDA and CDR2 SQIVND (reference sequence). Trimming cost V 5 bases and J 4 bases, with 17 bases left between them. CDR3 length equals 15 residues. Some clones are missing from TCRdb's copy, which holds only in-frame ones; the method was immunoSEQ multiplex PCR. The sample lists about 250,000 clones; 70% to 90% were seen once. This clonotype was sampled from a woman between 45 and 65 years old who had recovered from COVID-19. Sequenced: PBMCs or T cells enriched from blood (not recorded which). The chain employs TRBV19 and TRBJ1-2; TRBD1 might be the D (5 bases). The CDR3 spells CASSPGGFGSYGYTF. In DNA form, the CDR3 reads TGTGCCAGTAGTCCCGGGGGGTTCGGGAGCTATGGCTACACCTTC. The whole variable domain, filled in from reference TRBV19 and TRBJ1-2, reads DGGITQSPKYLFRKEGQNVTLSCEQNLNHDAMYWYRQDPGQGLRLIYYSQIVNDFQKGDIAEGYSVSREKKESFPLTVTSAQKNPTAFYLCASSPGGFGSYGYTFGSGTRLTVV.